The source of this TCR beta chain is a study of control samples from healthy donors and cancer patients. Data came from immunoSEQ multiplex PCR; TCRdb stores just in-frame clones and leaves some out. The sample carries 85,000 to 100,000 clones, more than 75% recorded once. In germline, CDR1 is MNHEY, CDR2 SVGAGI. The length of the CDR3 is 15 residues. Germline trimming cut 6 bases from V and 1 base from J; bases unmatched to any gene: 6. The gene calls are TRBV6-5 and TRBJ2-7, with TRBD1 matching 10 bases. The sequence came from a man aged 60-69 years in good health. What was sequenced was blood. This CDR3 is CASSRQGAPSYEQYF. The CDR3 coding sequence is TGTGCCAGCAGCCGACAGGGGGCTCCTTCCTACGAGCAGTACTTC.